This entry is about one T cell receptor beta chain. What it recognizes is unknown. The entry originates in a study of T cell responses to AZD1222 COVID-19 vaccine. Regarding the study as a whole: The number of AZD1222 recipients seropositive at baseline was only 5 to 7. CD4 TCRs covered the whole spike, strongest at regions 160-218 and 743-854.

V shed 1 base and J shed 4 bases, with 16 bases lying between them. The CDR3 contains 16 residues. The germline CDR1 and CDR2 sequences are SGHTA and FQGNSA. Data came from immunoSEQ multiplex PCR; TCRdb stores just in-frame clones and leaves some out. The sample shows fewer than 150,000 clones, about 94% of them seen only once. V is TRBV7-2 and J is TRBJ1-2, with D uncertain. This TCR derives from an adult in good health. The starting material was peripheral blood, obtained on day 0 of AZD1222 vaccination. The CDR3, as DNA: TGTGCCAGCAGCTTAGAAGTCGGTTGGAGTGCCTATGGCTACACCTTC. Protein: CASSLEVGWSAYGYTF.